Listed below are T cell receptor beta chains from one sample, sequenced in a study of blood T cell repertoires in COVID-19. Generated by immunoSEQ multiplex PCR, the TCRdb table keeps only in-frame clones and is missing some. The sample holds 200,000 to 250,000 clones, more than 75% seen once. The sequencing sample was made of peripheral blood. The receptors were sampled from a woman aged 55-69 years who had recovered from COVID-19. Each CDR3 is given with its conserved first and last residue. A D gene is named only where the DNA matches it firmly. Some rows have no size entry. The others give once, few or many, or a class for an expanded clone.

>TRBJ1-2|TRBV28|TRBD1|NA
TGTGCCAGCAGTTCCCCCCCGCGACAGGGCCTGGATGGCTACACCTTC
CASSSPPRQGLDGYTF
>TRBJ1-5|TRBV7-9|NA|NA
TGTGCCAGCAGCCCTACAGGGAAGGGCAATCAGCCCCAGCATTTT
CASSPTGKGNQPQHF
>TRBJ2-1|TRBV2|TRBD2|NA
TGTGCCAGCAGACGACTAGCGGGGACCAATGAGCAGTTCTTC
CASRRLAGTNEQFF
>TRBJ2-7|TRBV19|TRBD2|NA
TGTGCCAGTAGCCTCTTCGCTAGCGGGGTAGTCGACGAGCAGTACTTC
CASSLFASGVVDEQYF
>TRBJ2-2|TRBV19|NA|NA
TGTGCCAGTAACCCGACGGGAAGGGCGATCGGGGAGCTGTTTTTT
CASNPTGRAIGELFF
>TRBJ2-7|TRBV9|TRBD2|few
TGTGCCAGCAGCGTAGGTAGCGGGGGCTACGAGCAGTACTTC
CASSVGSGGYEQYF
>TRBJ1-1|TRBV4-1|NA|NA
TGCGCCAGCAGCCAGGGGGAGGGGGGCTACACTGAAGCTTTCTTT
CASSQGEGGYTEAFF
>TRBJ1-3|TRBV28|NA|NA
TGTGCCAGCAGTTTAGGCAGACTTTACTCTGGAAACACCATATATTTT
CASSLGRLYSGNTIYF
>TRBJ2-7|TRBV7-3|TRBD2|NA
TGTGCCATCCGCACTAGCGGTGACGAGCAGTACTTC
CAIRTSGDEQYF
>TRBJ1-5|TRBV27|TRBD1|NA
TGTGCCAGCAGTTTAAGGGACAGTAATCAGCCCCAGCATTTT
CASSLRDSNQPQHF
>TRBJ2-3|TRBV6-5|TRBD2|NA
TGTGCCAGCAGATCTAGCGGGGGCACAGATACGCAGTATTTT
CASRSSGGTDTQYF
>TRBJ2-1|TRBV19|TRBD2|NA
TGTGCCAGTAGAACACTAGCGGGGGCCCTCAATGAGCAGTTCTTC
CASRTLAGALNEQFF
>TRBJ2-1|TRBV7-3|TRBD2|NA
TGTGCCAGCAGCTCCACCCCGCTAGCGGGGGGGCGGAATGAGCAGTTCTTC
CASSSTPLAGGRNEQFF
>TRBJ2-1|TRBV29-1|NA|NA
TGCAGCGTGAATACAGCCTCCACCTACAATGAGCAGTTCTTC
CSVNTASTYNEQFF
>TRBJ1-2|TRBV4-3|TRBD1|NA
TGCGCCAGCAGCCAAGATGCGACAGGGAACTATGGCTACACCTTC
CASSQDATGNYGYTF
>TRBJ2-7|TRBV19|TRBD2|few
TGTGCCAGTAGTATAGGTAGACTAGCGGTGGGCGAGCAGTACTTC
CASSIGRLAVGEQYF
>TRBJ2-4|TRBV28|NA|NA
TGTGCCAGCAGTGCGTATGTGGGCCCTGCAGGGGCCAAAAACATTCAGTACTTC
CASSAYVGPAGAKNIQYF
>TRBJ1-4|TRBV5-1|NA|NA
TGCGCCAGCAGCTTGGCTCAGATGTCAACTAATGAAAAACTGTTTTTT
CASSLAQMSTNEKLFF
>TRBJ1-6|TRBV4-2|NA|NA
TGTGCCAGCAGCCATGGCTCACCCCTCCACTTT
CASSHGSPLHF
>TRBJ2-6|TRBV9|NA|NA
TGTGCCAGCAGCGTAGCGGGGGCTGGGGCCAACGTCCTGACTTTC
CASSVAGAGANVLTF
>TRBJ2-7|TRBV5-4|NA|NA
TGTGCCAGCAGCTTTAAGACTAGCTACGAGCAGTACTTC
CASSFKTSYEQYF
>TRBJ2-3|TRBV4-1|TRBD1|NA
TGCGCCAGCAGCCTCCGACAGGGGCAAACAGATACGCAGTATTTT
CASSLRQGQTDTQYF
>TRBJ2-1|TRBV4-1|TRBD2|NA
TGCGCCAGCAGCCGTGGACTAGCGGGGGTATCCTCCTACAATGAGCAGTTCTTC
CASSRGLAGVSSYNEQFF
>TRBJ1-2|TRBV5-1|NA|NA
TGCGCCAGCAGCGTAGACTCGGGGGAGAACTATGGCTACACCTTC
CASSVDSGENYGYTF
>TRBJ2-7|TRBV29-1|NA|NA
TGCAGCGTTGGGGGCCCAGGGGGGCGCGAGCAGTACTTC
CSVGGPGGREQYF
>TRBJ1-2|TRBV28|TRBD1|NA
TGTGCCAGCATCATCGCAGGGACAGAGACTGGTGGCTACACCTTC
CASIIAGTETGGYTF
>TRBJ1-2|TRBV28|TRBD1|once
TGTGCCAGCAGTTCGGGACAGGGAATTGGCTACACCTTC
CASSSGQGIGYTF
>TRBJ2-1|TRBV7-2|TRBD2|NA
TGTGCCAGCAGCCCTAGCGGGAACCACAATGAGCAGTTCTTC
CASSPSGNHNEQFF
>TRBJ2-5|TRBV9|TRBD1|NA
TGTGCCAGCAGCGGGACAGGGGGCCCCTCTCAAGAGACCCAGTACTTC
CASSGTGGPSQETQYF
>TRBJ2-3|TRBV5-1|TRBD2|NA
TGCGCCAGCAGCCCCCGGACTAGCGGGGCCTTCACAGATACGCAGTATTTT
CASSPRTSGAFTDTQYF
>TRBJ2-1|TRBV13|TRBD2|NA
TGTGCCAGCAGCAGGACTAGCGGGGGGGCTAATGAGCAGTTCTTC
CASSRTSGGANEQFF
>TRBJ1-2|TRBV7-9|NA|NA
TGTGCCAGCAGCCCCGGGGAATACGGCTACACCTTC
CASSPGEYGYTF
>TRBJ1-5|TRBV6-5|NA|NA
TGTGCCAGCAGAAGACAGGTTGATCAGCCCCAGCATTTT
CASRRQVDQPQHF
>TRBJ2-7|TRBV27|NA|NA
TGTGCCCTACCCGGCGGGCTTCCCTCCTACGAGCAGTACTTC
CALPGGLPSYEQYF
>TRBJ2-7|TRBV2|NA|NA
TGTGCCAGCAGTGAACTGGAGGGGGCCTCCTCCGAGCAGTACTTC
CASSELEGASSEQYF
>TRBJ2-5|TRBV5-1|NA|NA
TGCGCCAGCAGCTGGACTATCCCGGGACAGCTAAAAGAGACCCAGTACTTC
CASSWTIPGQLKETQYF
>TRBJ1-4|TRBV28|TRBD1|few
TGTGCCAGCAGTTCCAACGACGGGACAGGTTGGGGGGAACTGTTTTTT
CASSSNDGTGWGELFF
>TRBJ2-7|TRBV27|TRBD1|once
TGTGCCAGCAGTTTGGGACAGACTCCCTACGAGCAGTACTTC
CASSLGQTPYEQYF
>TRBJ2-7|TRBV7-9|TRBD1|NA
TGTGCCAGCAGCTCGACAGGGCCTTCTGGTATGTTC
CASSSTGPSGMF
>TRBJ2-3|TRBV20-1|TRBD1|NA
TGCAGTGCTAGTACGCGCAGGGGGCCCACAGATACGCAGTATTTT
CSASTRRGPTDTQYF
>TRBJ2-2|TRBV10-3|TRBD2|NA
TGTGCCATCAGTCCTCGGACTAGCGGGGGGGCCGGTAACGGGGAGCTGTTTTTT
CAISPRTSGGAGNGELFF
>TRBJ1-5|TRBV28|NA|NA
TGTGCCAGCAGTTTAGGAGGAGGATCTGATCAGCCCCAGCATTTT
CASSLGGGSDQPQHF
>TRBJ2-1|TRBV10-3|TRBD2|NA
TGTGCCATCAGTGAGACTAGCGGGGGCAACAATGAGCAGTTCTTC
CAISETSGGNNEQFF
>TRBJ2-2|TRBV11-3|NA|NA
TGTGCCAGCAGCTTAGGGCATCCCGGGGAGCTGTTTTTT
CASSLGHPGELFF
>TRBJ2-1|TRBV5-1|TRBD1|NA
TGCGCCAGCACCTTACCGGGACAGGGAACGTTCTTC
CASTLPGQGTFF
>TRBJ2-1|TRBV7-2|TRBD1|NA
TGTGCCAGCACGACAGGGGTTGGGTATCGGGAGCAGTTCTTC
CASTTGVGYREQFF
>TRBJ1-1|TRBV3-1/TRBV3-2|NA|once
TGTGCCAGCAGCCCTGGGACGGCCGGGGGAGCTTTCTTT
CASSPGTAGGAFF
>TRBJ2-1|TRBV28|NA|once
TGTGCCAGCAGCTCCCTCGGAAGGGGCCGCTCCTACAATGAGCAGTTCTTC
CASSSLGRGRSYNEQFF
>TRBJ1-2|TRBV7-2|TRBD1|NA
TGTGCCAGCAGCTTAGCTACAGGGGGCTCTAACTATGGCTACACCTTC
CASSLATGGSNYGYTF